Listed below are T cell receptor beta chains from one sample, sequenced in a study of blood T cell repertoires in COVID-19. Profiling relied on immunoSEQ multiplex PCR, and the TCRdb table lists in-frame clones only, not all of them. This table holds more than 95,000 clones, approximately 85% found once. The source material was peripheral blood. These receptors were collected from a human donor in a cohort sampled during active COVID-19. The CDR3 runs from the conserved cysteine through the conserved F or W. Each record gives: J gene, V gene, CDR3 protein.

J: TRBJ2-1; V: TRBV5-6; CDR3: CASSLGAGLATYNEQFF
J: TRBJ1-5; V: TRBV5-6; CDR3: CASSLYSNQPQHF
J: TRBJ2-7; V: TRBV10-1; CDR3: CASSESGSPPLEQYF
J: TRBJ1-2; V: TRBV7-8; CDR3: CASSLGQNYGYTF
J: TRBJ2-1; V: TRBV25-1; CDR3: CASSEFPNEQFF
J: TRBJ2-3; V: TRBV20-1; CDR3: CSASRGGEIDTQYF
J: TRBJ2-7; V: TRBV11-2; CDR3: CASSESSGASYEQYF
J: TRBJ1-2; V: TRBV28; CDR3: CASSSAQGGGYTF
J: TRBJ1-1; V: TRBV5-1; CDR3: CASSSRHSNTEAFF
J: TRBJ2-7; V: TRBV19; CDR3: CASSTPGISYEQYF
J: TRBJ1-5; V: TRBV4-3; CDR3: CASSQEVYRGQGQPQHF
J: TRBJ1-4; V: TRBV18; CDR3: CASSPEGASEKLFF
J: TRBJ1-4; V: TRBV7-2; CDR3: CASSLTGEAVLFF
J: TRBJ2-6; V: TRBV7-2; CDR3: CASAELKQGPGANVLTF
J: TRBJ1-6; V: TRBV12-1; CDR3: CASSFVFGQGGSPLHF
J: TRBJ1-2; V: TRBV27; CDR3: CASSFRGRGNYGYTF
J: TRBJ2-3; V: TRBV6-5; CDR3: CASSYSGTASTDTQYF
J: TRBJ1-2; V: TRBV10-3; CDR3: CAIRGTAYGYTF
J: TRBJ2-1; V: TRBV18; CDR3: CASSRSHNEQFF
J: TRBJ2-6; V: TRBV9; CDR3: CASSAPRWFLTF
J: TRBJ1-4; V: TRBV5-6; CDR3: CASSQTGVKLFF
J: TRBJ2-7; V: TRBV10-1; CDR3: CASSETRTSGSYEQYF
J: TRBJ1-2; V: TRBV27; CDR3: CASSGTGQGNYGYTF
J: TRBJ2-2; V: TRBV4-3; CDR3: CASSQGGGTNTGELFF
J: TRBJ1-1; V: TRBV6-5; CDR3: CASTIKGVYTEAFF
J: TRBJ1-1; V: TRBV7-8; CDR3: CASSRTGGNTEAFF
J: TRBJ1-3; V: TRBV5-1; CDR3: CASSRDRPSGNTIYF
J: TRBJ2-7; V: TRBV30; CDR3: CAWKPPGGRGRAVYEQYF
J: TRBJ1-4; V: TRBV30; CDR3: CAWSQDWTGGNEKLFF
J: TRBJ2-7; V: TRBV6-5; CDR3: CASRTSGTYSYEQYF
J: TRBJ1-2; V: TRBV2; CDR3: CASRGARINYGYTF
J: TRBJ2-7; V: TRBV7-9; CDR3: CASSLVGSDEQYF
J: TRBJ2-7; V: TRBV27; CDR3: CASRGLSGGSYEQYF
J: TRBJ1-5; V: TRBV20-1; CDR3: CSASPQVGQPQHF
J: TRBJ1-4; V: TRBV6-6; CDR3: CASSPPGGNWEKLFF
J: TRBJ2-3; V: TRBV5-1; CDR3: CASSPQTGMADTQYF
J: TRBJ1-5; V: TRBV28; CDR3: CASSLSRDRLNQPQHF
J: TRBJ2-3; V: TRBV5-1; CDR3: CASSLSPNPRADTQYF
J: TRBJ1-1; V: TRBV5-1; CDR3: CASSLWGANTEAFF
J: TRBJ1-2; V: TRBV5-1; CDR3: CASSPDRDGYTF
J: TRBJ1-4; V: TRBV7-8; CDR3: CASSFRQGITTNEKLFF
J: TRBJ2-7; V: TRBV9; CDR3: CASSPYTSATYEQYF
J: TRBJ2-2; V: TRBV7-3; CDR3: CASSSGGRTGELFF
J: TRBJ1-4; V: TRBV4-3; CDR3: CASSQERGQINEKLFF
J: TRBJ2-7; V: TRBV11-3; CDR3: CASAATSGSKQYF
J: TRBJ2-5; V: TRBV20-1; CDR3: CSASSGVQETQYF
J: TRBJ2-7; V: TRBV19; CDR3: CATSGYYEQYF
J: TRBJ1-1; V: TRBV2; CDR3: CASSEAGSGKAFF
J: TRBJ2-3; V: TRBV7-2; CDR3: CASRWGLAGSPSTDTQYF
J: TRBJ1-2; V: TRBV19; CDR3: CASSGQLVYGYTF
J: TRBJ1-6; V: TRBV19; CDR3: CASSIGGSPLHF
J: TRBJ1-1; V: TRBV5-1; CDR3: CASSLESNIEAFF
J: TRBJ2-1; V: TRBV24-1; CDR3: CATSDAGTTGNEQFF
J: TRBJ1-2; V: TRBV6-4; CDR3: CASSDFTGYGYTF
J: TRBJ1-2; V: TRBV9; CDR3: CASGPSRANYGYTF
J: TRBJ2-1; V: TRBV14; CDR3: CASSQLAGGGYEQFF
J: TRBJ2-2; V: TRBV2; CDR3: CASSDAGASGELFF
J: TRBJ2-7; V: TRBV14; CDR3: CASSPKIGTSKALYEQYF
J: TRBJ2-1; V: TRBV24-1; CDR3: CATSETTTGRNEQFF